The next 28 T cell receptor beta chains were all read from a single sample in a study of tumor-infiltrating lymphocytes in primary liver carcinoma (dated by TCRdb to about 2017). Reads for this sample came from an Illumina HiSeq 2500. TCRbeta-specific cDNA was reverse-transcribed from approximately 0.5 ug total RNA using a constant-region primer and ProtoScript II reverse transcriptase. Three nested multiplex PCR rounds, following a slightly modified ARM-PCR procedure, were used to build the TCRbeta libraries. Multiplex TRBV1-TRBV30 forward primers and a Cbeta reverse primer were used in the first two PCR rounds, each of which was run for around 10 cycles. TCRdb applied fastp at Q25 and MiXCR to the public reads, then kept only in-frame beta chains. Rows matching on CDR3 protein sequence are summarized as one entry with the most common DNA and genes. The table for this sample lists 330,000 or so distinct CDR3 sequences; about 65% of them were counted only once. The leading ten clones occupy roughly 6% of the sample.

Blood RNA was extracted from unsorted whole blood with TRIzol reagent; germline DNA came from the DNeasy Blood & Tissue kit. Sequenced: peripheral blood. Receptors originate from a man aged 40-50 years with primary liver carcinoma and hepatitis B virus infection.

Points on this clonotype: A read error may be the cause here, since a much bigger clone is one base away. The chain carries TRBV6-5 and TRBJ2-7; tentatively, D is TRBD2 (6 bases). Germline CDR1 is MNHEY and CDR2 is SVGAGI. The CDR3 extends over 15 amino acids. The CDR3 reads CANSYSESGVVEQYF. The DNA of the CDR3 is TGTGCCAACAGTTACTCTGAGTCGGGGGTCGTCGAGCAGTACTTC.

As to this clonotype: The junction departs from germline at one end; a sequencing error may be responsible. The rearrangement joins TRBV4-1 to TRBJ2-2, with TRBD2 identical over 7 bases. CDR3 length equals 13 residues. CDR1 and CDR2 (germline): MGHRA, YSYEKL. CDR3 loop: CACSLSARGGLFF. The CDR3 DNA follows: TGCGCCTGCAGCCTAAGCGCCCGCGGGGGGCTGTTTTTT.

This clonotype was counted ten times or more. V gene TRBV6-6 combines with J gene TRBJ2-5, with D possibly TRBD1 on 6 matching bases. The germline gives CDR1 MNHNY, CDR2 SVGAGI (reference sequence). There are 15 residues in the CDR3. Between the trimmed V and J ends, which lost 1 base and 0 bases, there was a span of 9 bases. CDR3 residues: CASSYLRDNQETQYF. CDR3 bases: TGTGCCAGCAGTTACTTACGGGACAACCAAGAGACCCAGTACTTC.

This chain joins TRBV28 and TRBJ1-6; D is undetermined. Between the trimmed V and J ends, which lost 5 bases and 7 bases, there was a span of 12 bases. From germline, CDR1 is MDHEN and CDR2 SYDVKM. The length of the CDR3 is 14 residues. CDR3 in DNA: TGTGCCAGCAGTACGCCGTCCCGCAATTCACCCCTCCACTTT. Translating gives CASSTPSRNSPLHF. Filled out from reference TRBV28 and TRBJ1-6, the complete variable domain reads DVKVTQSSRYLVKRTGEKVFLECVQDMDHENMFWYRQDPGLGLRLIYFSYDVKMKEKGDIPEGYSVSREKKERFSLILESASTNQTSMYLCASSTPSRNSPLHFGNGTRLTVT.

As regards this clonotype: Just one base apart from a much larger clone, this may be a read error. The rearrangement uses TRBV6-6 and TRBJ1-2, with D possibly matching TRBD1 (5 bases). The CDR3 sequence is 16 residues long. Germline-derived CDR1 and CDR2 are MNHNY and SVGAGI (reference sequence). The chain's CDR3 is CTSSYSAAGPTGGYTF. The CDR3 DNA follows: TGTACCAGCAGTTACTCCGCGGCAGGGCCAACTGGGGGCTACACCTTC.

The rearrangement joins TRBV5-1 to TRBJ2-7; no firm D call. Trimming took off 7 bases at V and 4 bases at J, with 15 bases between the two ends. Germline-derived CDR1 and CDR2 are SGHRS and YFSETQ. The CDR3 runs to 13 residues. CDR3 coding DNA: TGCGCCAGCCTGCCGGATAGTGGGTACGAGCAGTACTTC. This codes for CASLPDSGYEQYF.

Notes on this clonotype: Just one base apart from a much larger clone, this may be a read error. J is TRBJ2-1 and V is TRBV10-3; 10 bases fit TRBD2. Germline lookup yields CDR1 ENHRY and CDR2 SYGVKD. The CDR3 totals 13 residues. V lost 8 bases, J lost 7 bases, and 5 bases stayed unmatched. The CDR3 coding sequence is TGTGCCATCGCTAGCGGGGGACTGAATGAGCAGTTCTTC. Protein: CAIASGGLNEQFF.

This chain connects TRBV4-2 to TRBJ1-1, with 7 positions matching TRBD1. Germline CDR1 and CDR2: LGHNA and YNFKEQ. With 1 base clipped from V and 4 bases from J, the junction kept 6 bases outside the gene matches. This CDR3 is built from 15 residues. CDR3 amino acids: CASSQVLSGGTEAFF. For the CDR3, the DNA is TGTGCCAGCAGCCAAGTTTTATCAGGGGGCACTGAAGCTTTCTTT.

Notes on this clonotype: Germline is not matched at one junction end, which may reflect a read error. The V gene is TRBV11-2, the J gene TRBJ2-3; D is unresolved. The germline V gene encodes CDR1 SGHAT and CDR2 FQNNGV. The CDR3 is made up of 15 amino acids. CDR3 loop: CASSLGTRGTDAQYF. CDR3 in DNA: TGTGCCAGCAGCTTAGGTACCAGAGGCACAGATGCGCAGTATTTT.

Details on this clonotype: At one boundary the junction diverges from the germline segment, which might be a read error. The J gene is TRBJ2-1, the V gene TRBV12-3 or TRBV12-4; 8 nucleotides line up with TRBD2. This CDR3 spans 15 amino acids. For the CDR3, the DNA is TGTTCCAGCAGTTTGAGCGGGAGCGGGTACAATGAGCAGTTCTTC. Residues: CSSSLSGSGYNEQFF.

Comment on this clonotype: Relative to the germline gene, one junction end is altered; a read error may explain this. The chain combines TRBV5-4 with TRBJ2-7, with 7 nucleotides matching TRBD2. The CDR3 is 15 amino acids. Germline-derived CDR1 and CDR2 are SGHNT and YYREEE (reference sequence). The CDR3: CASSSAGVPTYKQYF. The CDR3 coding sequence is TGTGCCAGCAGCTCTGCGGGAGTCCCTACCTACAAGCAGTACTTC. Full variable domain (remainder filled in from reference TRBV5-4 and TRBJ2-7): ETGVTQSPTHLIKTRGQQVTLRCSSQSGHNTVSWYQQALGQGPQFIFQYYREEENGRGNFPPRFSGLQFPNYSSELNVNALELDDSALYLCASSSAGVPTYKQYFGPGTRLTVT.

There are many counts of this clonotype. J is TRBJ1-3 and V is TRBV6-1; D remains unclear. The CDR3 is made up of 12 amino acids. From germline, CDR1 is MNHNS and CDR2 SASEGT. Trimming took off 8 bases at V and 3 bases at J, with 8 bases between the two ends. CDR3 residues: CASWTGGNTIYF. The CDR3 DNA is TGTGCCAGCTGGACCGGTGGAAACACCATATATTTT.

The chain's CDR3 is CASHGSELPQHF. The CDR3 nucleotides are TGTGCCAGTCACGGGAGTGAGCTGCCCCAGCATTTT. The genes are TRBV12-3 or TRBV12-4 and TRBJ1-5; D not certain. This CDR3 has 12 amino acids. The V end lost 9 bases, the J end lost 9 bases, and 15 bases lay between the germline ends.

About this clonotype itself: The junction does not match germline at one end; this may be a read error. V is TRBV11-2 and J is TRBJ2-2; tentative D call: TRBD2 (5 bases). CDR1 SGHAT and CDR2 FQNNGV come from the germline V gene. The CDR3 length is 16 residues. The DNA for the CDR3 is TGTGCCAGCAGCTTAGTTCAATCGGCGAACACCGGGGAGCTGCTTTTT. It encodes CASSLVQSANTGELLF.

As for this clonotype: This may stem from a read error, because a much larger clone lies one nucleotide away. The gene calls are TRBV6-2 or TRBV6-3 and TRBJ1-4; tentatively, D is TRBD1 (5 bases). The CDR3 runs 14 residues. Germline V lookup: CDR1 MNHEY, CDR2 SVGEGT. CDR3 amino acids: CAISRGGNNEKLFF. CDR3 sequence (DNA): TGTGCCATCAGTAGGGGAGGAAATAATGAAAAACTGTTTTTT.

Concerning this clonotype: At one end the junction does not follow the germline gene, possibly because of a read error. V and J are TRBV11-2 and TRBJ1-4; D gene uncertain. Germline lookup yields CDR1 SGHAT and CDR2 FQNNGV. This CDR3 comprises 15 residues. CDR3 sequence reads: CARSLDGTTNEKLFF. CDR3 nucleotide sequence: TGTGCCAGAAGCTTGGACGGGACAACTAATGAAAAACTGTTTTTT.

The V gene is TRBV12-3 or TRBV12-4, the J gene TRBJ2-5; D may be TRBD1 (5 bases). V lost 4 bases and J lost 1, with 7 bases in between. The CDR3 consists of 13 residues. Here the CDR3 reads CASSSQGQETQYF. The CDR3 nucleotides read TGTGCCAGCAGTTCCCAGGGCCAAGAGACCCAGTACTTC.

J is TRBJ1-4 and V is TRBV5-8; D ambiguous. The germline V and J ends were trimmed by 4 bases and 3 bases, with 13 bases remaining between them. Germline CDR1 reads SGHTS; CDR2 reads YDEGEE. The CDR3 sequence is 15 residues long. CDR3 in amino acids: CASSALGGANEKLFF. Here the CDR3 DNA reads TGTGCCAGCAGCGCCCTAGGAGGTGCTAATGAAAAACTGTTTTTT.

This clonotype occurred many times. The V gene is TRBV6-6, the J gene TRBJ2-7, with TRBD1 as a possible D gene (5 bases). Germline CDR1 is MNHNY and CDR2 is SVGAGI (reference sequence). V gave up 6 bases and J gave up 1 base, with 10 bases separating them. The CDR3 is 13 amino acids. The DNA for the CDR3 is TGTGCCAGCAGAGAGCAGGGTTCCTACGAGCAGTACTTC. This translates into CASREQGSYEQYF.

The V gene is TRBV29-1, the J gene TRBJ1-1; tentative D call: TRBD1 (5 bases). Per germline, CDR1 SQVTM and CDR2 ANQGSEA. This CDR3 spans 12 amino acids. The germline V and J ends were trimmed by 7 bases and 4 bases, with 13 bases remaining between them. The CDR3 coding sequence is TGCAGCGAGGACAAGGGTCGCACTGAAGCTTTCTTT. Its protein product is CSEDKGRTEAFF. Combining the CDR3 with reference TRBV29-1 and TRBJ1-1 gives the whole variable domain SAVISQKPSRDICQRGTSLTIQCQVDSQVTMMFWYRQQPGQSLTLIATANQGSEATYESGFVIDKFPISRPNLTFSTLTVSNMSPEDSSIYLCSEDKGRTEAFFGQGTRLTVV.

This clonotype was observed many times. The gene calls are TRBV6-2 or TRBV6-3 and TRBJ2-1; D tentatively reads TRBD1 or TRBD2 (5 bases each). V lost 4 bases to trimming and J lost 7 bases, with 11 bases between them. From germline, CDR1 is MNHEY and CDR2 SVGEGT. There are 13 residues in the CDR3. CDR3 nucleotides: TGTGCCAGCAGTTCCGGGACGGGTAATGAGCAGTTCTTC. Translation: CASSSGTGNEQFF.

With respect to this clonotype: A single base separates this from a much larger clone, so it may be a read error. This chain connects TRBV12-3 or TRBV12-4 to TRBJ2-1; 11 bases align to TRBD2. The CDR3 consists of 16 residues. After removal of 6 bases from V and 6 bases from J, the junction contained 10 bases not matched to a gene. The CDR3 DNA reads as TGTGCCAGCAGCGTTAGCGGGAGGGCCTTGTGCAATGAGCAGTTCTTC. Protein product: CASSVSGRALCNEQFF.

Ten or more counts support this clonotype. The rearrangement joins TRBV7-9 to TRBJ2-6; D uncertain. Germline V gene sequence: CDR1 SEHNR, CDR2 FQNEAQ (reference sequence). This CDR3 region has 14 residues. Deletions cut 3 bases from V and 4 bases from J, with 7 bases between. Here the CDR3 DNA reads TGTGCCAGCAGCTTGGTGGTAGGGGCCAACGTCCTGACTTTC. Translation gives CASSLVVGANVLTF.

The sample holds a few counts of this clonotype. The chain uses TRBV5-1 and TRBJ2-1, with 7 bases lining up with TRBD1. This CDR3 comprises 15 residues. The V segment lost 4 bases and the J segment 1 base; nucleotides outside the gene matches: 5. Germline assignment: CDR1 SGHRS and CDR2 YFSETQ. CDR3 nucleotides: TGCGCCAGCAGCGACTCGGGACAGTCCTACAATGAGCAGTTCTTC. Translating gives CASSDSGQSYNEQFF.

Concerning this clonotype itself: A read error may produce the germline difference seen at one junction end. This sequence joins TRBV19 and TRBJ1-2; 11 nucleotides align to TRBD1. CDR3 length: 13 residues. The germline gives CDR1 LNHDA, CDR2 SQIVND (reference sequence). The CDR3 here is CASSGDRGSGFTF. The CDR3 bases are TGTGCCAGTAGTGGGGACAGGGGGAGCGGCTTCACCTTC. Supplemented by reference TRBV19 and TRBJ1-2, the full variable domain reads DGGITQSPKYLFRKEGQNVTLSCEQNLNHDAMYWYRQDPGQGLRLIYYSQIVNDFQKGDIAEGYSVSREKKESFPLTVTSAQKNPTAFYLCASSGDRGSGFTFGSGTRLTVV.

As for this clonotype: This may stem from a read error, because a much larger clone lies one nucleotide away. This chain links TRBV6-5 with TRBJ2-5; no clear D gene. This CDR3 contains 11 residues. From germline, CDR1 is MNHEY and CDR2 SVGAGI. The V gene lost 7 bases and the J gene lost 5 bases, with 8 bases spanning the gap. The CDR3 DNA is TGTGCCAGCACTTCTTGGGAGACCCAGTACTTC. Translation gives CASTSWETQYF.

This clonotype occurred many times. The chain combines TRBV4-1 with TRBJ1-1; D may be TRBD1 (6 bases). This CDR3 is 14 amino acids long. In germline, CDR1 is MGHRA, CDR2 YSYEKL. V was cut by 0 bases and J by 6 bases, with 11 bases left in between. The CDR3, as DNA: TGCGCCAGCAGCCAAGATGGGGGGCGGCCTGAAGCTTTCTTT. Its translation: CASSQDGGRPEAFF.

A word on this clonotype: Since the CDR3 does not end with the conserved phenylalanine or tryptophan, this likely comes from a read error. CDR3 sequence reads: CASGLSGRGGEQFI. CDR3 sequence (DNA): TGTGCCAGCGGCCTTAGCGGGAGGGGGGGTGAGCAGTTCATC. The chain is built from TRBV11-3 and TRBJ2-1, with 11 bases aligning to TRBD2. The germline gives CDR1 SGHNT, CDR2 YENEEA. V was pared by 8 bases and J by 9 bases, with 9 bases of the junction left unmatched. The CDR3 loop spans 14 amino acids.